This entry lists 4 T cell receptor beta chains sequenced from one sample in a study of a mutant IDH1 vaccine in newly diagnosed glioma. Clones were sequenced by immunoSEQ multiplex PCR, and TCRdb holds only the in-frame ones, with some missing. The sample yields 75,000 to 95,000 clones, about nine tenths seen once. These receptors are not linked to any known antigen. The sample's time point: week 47, end of study. Mutant IDH1 20-mer peptide, at 300 ug, made up each vaccine dose, with topical imiquimod. The sample here was PBMCs, taken from a glioma patient whose treatment included an IDH1 peptide vaccine. The receptors here all came from a woman aged 45-59 years with glioma.

This chain uses TRBV11-2 with TRBJ2-1, with D possibly TRBD2 on 6 matching bases. Trimming shortened V by 6 bases and J by 4 bases, and 13 bases separated the two germline ends. CDR1 SGHAT and CDR2 FQNNGV come from the germline V gene. This CDR3 contains 14 residues. The CDR3, as DNA: TGTGCCAGCAGTCCCTGGGGGAGGTACAATGAGCAGTTCTTC. Residues: CASSPWGRYNEQFF.

This clone was found a few times. CDR3 nucleotides: TGTGCCAGCAGCGTAGGAAGCGTCGACCCTGAAGCTTTCTTT. Translated: CASSVGSVDPEAFF. The chain uses TRBV9 and TRBJ1-1; D unclear. The V gene lost 0 bases and the J gene lost 6 bases, with 12 bases spanning the gap. The CDR3 extends over 14 amino acids. The germline V gene encodes CDR1 SGDLS and CDR2 YYNGEE.

This clone came up once. The genes are TRBV7-6 and TRBJ1-4; weak D call: TRBD1 (6 bases). The V gene's germline CDR1 is SGHVS and CDR2 FNYEAQ. Trimming removed 3 bases at V and 5 bases at J, with 10 bases between. The CDR3 spans 14 residues. The CDR3 loop is CASSLGGANEKLFF. The CDR3 nucleotides are TGTGCCAGCAGCTTGGGGGGGGCGAATGAAAAACTGTTTTTT.

The gene calls are TRBV5-4 and TRBJ2-2, with 9 nucleotides matching TRBD2. Germline V gene sequence: CDR1 SGHNT, CDR2 YYREEE (reference sequence). J lost 6 bases, V lost 7 bases, and 4 bases had no gene match. The CDR3 covers 13 residues. The CDR3 nucleotides are TGTGCCAGCGGGCGGGAGGGCCCCGGGGAGCTGTTTTTT. This encodes CASGREGPGELFF.